Each of the 24 T cell receptor beta chains below was sequenced from the same sample in a study of patients and donors after allogeneic stem cell transplantation. Using its own MiXCR run on the RT-PCR reads, TCRdb lists one record per CDR3 protein. The sample includes over 350,000 distinct CDR3 sequences, roughly 16% of them seen just once. Material: blood, either unsorted or a sorted T cell fraction (not recorded which). These TCRs come from a human donor who was either an allogeneic HSCT recipient or a stem cell or donor lymphocyte infusion donor (not recorded which). It is not recorded whose cells these are; they may come from a transplant donor.

This clonotype was recorded many times. The chain combines TRBV12-3 or TRBV12-4 with TRBJ2-1; D unresolved. V was clipped by 3 bases and J by 7 bases, with 10 bases between them. This CDR3 has 13 residues. In DNA, the CDR3 is TGTGCCAGCAGTTTTCGACTCCTAAATGAGCAGTTCTTC. It is translated as CASSFRLLNEQFF.

Turning to this clonotype: Germline is not matched at one junction end, which may reflect a read error. This rearrangement joins TRBV7-7 to TRBJ1-6; no clear D. Germline CDR1 is SSHAT and CDR2 is FNYEAQ (reference sequence). This CDR3 contains 18 residues. CDR3 in DNA: TGTGCTAGCAGCCCCCCTAAGATTGGGAGCTCCTATAATTCACCCCTCCACTTT. Amino acids: CASSPPKIGSSYNSPLHF.

CDR3 nucleotide sequence: TGCAGCGCCTTAACAGGGGCCTATAATTCACCCCTCCACTTT. Protein product: CSALTGAYNSPLHF. The chain joins TRBV29-1 to TRBJ1-6; 7 bases align to TRBD1. Losses at the gene ends were 7 bases for V and 2 bases for J; bases not matched to a gene: 5. Germline CDR1 and CDR2: SQVTM and ANQGSEA. CDR3 length: 14 amino acids. Looking up the rest from reference TRBV29-1 and TRBJ1-6 gives the full variable domain: SAVISQKPSRDICQRGTSLTIQCQVDSQVTMMFWYRQQPGQSLTLIATANQGSEATYESGFVIDKFPISRPNLTFSTLTVSNMSPEDSSIYLCSALTGAYNSPLHFGNGTRLTVT.

This clonotype occurred many times. The gene calls are TRBV3-1 and TRBJ2-7; 9 bases agree with TRBD1. This CDR3 has 15 amino acids. The junction had 6 bases not matched to a gene; V was cut back by 3 bases and J by 3 bases. Germline V CDR1 and CDR2: LGHDT, YNNKEL (reference sequence). CDR3 sequence (DNA): TGTGCCAGCAGCCAGATCCCGGGACAGGGCTACGAGCAGTACTTC. It codes for CASSQIPGQGYEQYF.

A few counts support this clonotype. The V and J genes are TRBV5-1 and TRBJ2-3, with 14 bases aligning to TRBD2. The junction had 9 bases not matched to a gene; V was cut back by 4 bases and J by 2 bases. CDR1 is SGHRS and CDR2 is YFSETQ in the germline V gene. The length of the CDR3 is 18 residues. In DNA, the CDR3 is TGCGCCAGCAGCCGAGGGACTAGCGGGGGAGCAAACACAGATACGCAGTATTTT. This sequence encodes CASSRGTSGGANTDTQYF.

A few counts support this clonotype. The chain links TRBV24-1 to TRBJ2-3; no clear D gene. The CDR3 is 16 amino acids. Per germline, CDR1 KGHDR and CDR2 SFDVKD. Trimming stripped 3 bases from V and 5 bases from J, with 17 bases between. The chain's CDR3 is CATSDLDWKSGDTQYF. The CDR3 nucleotides read TGTGCCACCAGTGATCTCGACTGGAAATCGGGAGATACGCAGTATTTT.

This clonotype was observed a handful of times. The CDR3 nucleotides are TGTGCCAGCAGCTCCAGACCGGGAAAAGAGACCCAGTACTTC. Its protein product is CASSSRPGKETQYF. The chain employs TRBV7-9 and TRBJ2-5; a possible D gene is TRBD2 (5 bases). This CDR3 contains 14 residues. V was trimmed by 4 bases and J by 3 bases, leaving 12 bases between them. Germline loops: CDR1 SEHNR, CDR2 FQNEAQ (reference sequence). The variable domain in full, with the rest retrieved from reference TRBV7-9 and TRBJ2-5, is DTGVSQNPRHKITKRGQNVTFRCDPISEHNRLYWYRQTLGQGPEFLTYFQNEAQLEKSRLLSDRFSAERPKGSFSTLEIQRTEQGDSAMYLCASSSRPGKETQYFGPGTRLLVL.

This clonotype occurred a few times. The chain is built from TRBV7-6 and TRBJ1-1; unclear D gene. CDR1 is SGHVS, CDR2 FNYEAQ, per germline. Trimming left V 3 bases short and J 0 bases short, with 8 bases between. The CDR3 runs 14 residues. CDR3 sequence: CASSFQELNTEAFF. CDR3 bases: TGTGCCAGCAGCTTTCAAGAGCTGAACACTGAAGCTTTCTTT.

The chain combines TRBV4-1 with TRBJ2-4, with 9 positions matching TRBD2. Germline V gene lookup returns CDR1 MGHRA and CDR2 YSYEKL. The CDR3 has 18 amino acids. V shed 2 bases and J 8 bases; nucleotides not matched to a gene: 16. CDR3 bases: TGCGCCAGCAGCCAACTAGCGGGGATTCCAGCCGGAGAATACATTCAGTACTTC. Its translation: CASSQLAGIPAGEYIQYF.

The gene calls are TRBV6-1 and TRBJ2-2; 8 positions agree with TRBD1. The CDR3 consists of 14 residues. Germline V gene sequence: CDR1 MNHNS, CDR2 SASEGT. V lost 4 bases and J lost 3; bases outside the gene matches: 1. DNA for the CDR3: TGTGCCAGCAGTGGACAGGGGTACACCGGGGAGCTGTTTTTT. Translating it yields CASSGQGYTGELFF.

The genes are TRBV7-2 and TRBJ1-4; unclear D gene. CDR3 size: 15 residues. Trimming cost V 5 bases and J 3 bases, with 13 bases left between them. Germline V gives CDR1 SGHTA, CDR2 FQGNSA. DNA of the CDR3: TGTGCCAGCAGCCCTCGGACGGTTCCTAATGAAAAACTGTTTTTT. It encodes CASSPRTVPNEKLFF.

This clonotype has more than one count but fewer than ten. V is TRBV20-1 and J is TRBJ2-1; TRBD2 matches at 8 bases. V gave up 6 bases and J gave up 5 bases; unmatched junction bases: 6. The CDR3 loop spans 13 amino acids. The germline V gene encodes CDR1 DFQATT and CDR2 SNEGSKA (reference sequence). The CDR3 loop reads CSAGRGGNNEQFF. In DNA, the CDR3 is TGCAGTGCCGGGCGCGGGGGGAACAATGAGCAGTTCTTC.

J is TRBJ1-5 and V is TRBV28, with a possible D match to TRBD1 (5 bases). This CDR3 has 15 residues. V lost 8 bases and J 0 bases, leaving 14 bases between the germline ends. The germline CDR1 and CDR2 sequences are MDHEN and SYDVKM. CDR3 protein: CASYGAGSSNQPQHF. CDR3 DNA sequence: TGTGCCAGCTATGGGGCGGGTTCTAGCAATCAGCCCCAGCATTTT.

The chain couples TRBV12-3 or TRBV12-4 to TRBJ2-3; the D is unclear. Trimming shortened V by 3 bases and J by 3 bases, and 7 bases separated the two germline ends. The CDR3 runs 13 residues. In DNA form, the CDR3 reads TGTGCCAGCAGTTTTTCCGTTACAGATACGCAGTATTTT. Protein sequence: CASSFSVTDTQYF.

The V gene is TRBV12-3 or TRBV12-4, the J gene TRBJ2-1, with 15 bases fitting TRBD2. The CDR3 has 15 amino acids. The ends lost 4 bases at V and 6 bases at J; junction bases unmatched: 1. CDR3 DNA sequence: TGTGCCAGCAGTTGGACTAGCGGGAGGGCCAATGAGCAGTTCTTC. As protein: CASSWTSGRANEQFF.

This clonotype has just a few counts. The V gene is TRBV6-1, the J gene TRBJ2-3, with 8 bases fitting TRBD1. The CDR3 contains 13 residues. Unmatched junction bases numbered 2, after V lost 5 bases and J lost 4 bases. In germline, CDR1 is MNHNS, CDR2 SASEGT. Written as DNA, the CDR3 is TGTGCCAGCAGTAAACAGGGGGCAGATACGCAGTATTTT. It codes for CASSKQGADTQYF.

This clonotype was counted a few times. This sequence joins TRBV5-1 and TRBJ2-2, with 7 bases aligning to TRBD2. Germline CDR1 is SGHRS and CDR2 is YFSETQ. The CDR3 is 16 residues long. The V gene end was trimmed by 0 bases and the J gene end by 3 bases; junction bases not matched to a gene: 5. As DNA, the CDR3 is TGCGCCAGCAGCTTGGCGGGGGGTTCGGACACCGGGGAGCTGTTTTTT. Translating it yields CASSLAGGSDTGELFF.

There are many counts of this clonotype. This sequence joins TRBV18 and TRBJ2-1; D uncertain. V lost 4 bases and J lost 9, with 13 bases in between. The CDR3 covers 13 residues. In germline, CDR1 is KGHSH, CDR2 LQKENI. The CDR3 is CASSLSQAGEQFF. For the CDR3, the DNA is TGTGCCAGCTCACTAAGTCAGGCAGGTGAGCAGTTCTTC.

This clonotype turned up a few times. The chain links TRBV6-4 to TRBJ2-2; D unclear. Germline loops: CDR1 MRHNA, CDR2 SNTAGT. There are 13 residues in the CDR3. V was pared by 2 bases and J by 4 bases, with 5 bases between. The CDR3 bases are TGTGCCAGCAGTGACATCCCCACCGGGGAGCTGTTTTTT. It translates to CASSDIPTGELFF.

This clonotype was seen repeatedly, ten times or more. This chain connects TRBV12-3 or TRBV12-4 to TRBJ2-2; weak D call: TRBD1 (6 bases). CDR3 length: 15 amino acids. The V end was cut by 5 bases, the J end by 6 bases, with 16 bases between. CDR3 loop: CASSGDRRWAGELFF. DNA for the CDR3: TGTGCCAGCAGTGGAGACAGGCGGTGGGCCGGGGAGCTGTTTTTT.

This clonotype occurred a few times. V is TRBV5-6 and J is TRBJ2-5; D possibly corresponds to TRBD1 (5 bases). Trimming cost V 5 bases and J 1 base, with 15 bases left between them. This CDR3 has 15 residues. Germline V gene sequence: CDR1 SGHDT, CDR2 YYEEEE. In DNA, the CDR3 is TGTGCCAGCAGGAGGTCCGACAGAATCCAAGAGACCCAGTACTTC. Protein: CASRRSDRIQETQYF.

V gene TRBV4-1 combines with J gene TRBJ1-2; 7 positions match TRBD1. J gave up 6 bases and V 4 bases, and 11 bases lay outside the gene matches. Per germline, CDR1 MGHRA and CDR2 YSYEKL. This CDR3 has 15 amino acids. CDR3 residues: CASSLIQGVVDGYTF. CDR3 bases: TGCGCCAGCAGCCTTATCCAGGGGGTAGTGGATGGCTACACCTTC.

This clonotype showed up just a few times. This rearrangement joins TRBV12-5 to TRBJ1-2; 9 bases are a match to TRBD1. Per germline, CDR1 LGHNT and CDR2 FRNRAP. Germline trimming cut 5 bases from V and 4 bases from J; bases unmatched to any gene: 8. This CDR3 is 15 amino acids long. As DNA, the CDR3 is TGTGCTAGTGGTCCCGGGACAGGGTCAGGCTATGGCTACACCTTC. Residues: CASGPGTGSGYGYTF.

V and J are TRBV7-3 and TRBJ2-5; D is uncertain. This CDR3 contains 13 residues. The V end was cut by 4 bases, the J end by 1 base, with 7 bases between. Germline loops: CDR1 SGHTA, CDR2 FQGTGA. CDR3 loop: CASSSTIQETQYF. CDR3 sequence (DNA): TGTGCCAGCAGCTCGACCATCCAAGAGACCCAGTACTTC.